This T cell receptor beta chain is drawn from a study of T cells after yellow fever vaccination. Overall study: Preparation of the low-cell-number fractions used SMART-Seq v4 Ultra Low Input.

This clonotype was observed at least ten times. This CDR3 has 15 amino acids. The V gene's germline CDR1 is MGHDK and CDR2 SYGVNS. With V trimmed by 6 bases and J by 0 bases, 8 bases remained unmatched. A process of 5'RACE template switching, which added a universal primer site and UMIs, was used to make TCR cDNA. One entry per CDR3 protein, called by TCRdb with MiXCR from the 5' RACE reads. This repertoire shows under 400,000 distinct CDR3 sequences, under 15% found once; its top ten account for 3.2%. Sequencing used CD4+ T cells sorted from PBMCs, obtained 15 days after the yellow fever booster vaccination. The TCR originated in a man in his late teens or twenties who received the YFV17D yellow fever vaccine. The genes are TRBV25-1 and TRBJ2-7; TRBD1 aligns across 7 bases. The CDR3 spells CASSPSDRASYEQYF. The CDR3 DNA follows: TGTGCCAGCAGCCCCAGTGACAGGGCCTCCTACGAGCAGTACTTC.